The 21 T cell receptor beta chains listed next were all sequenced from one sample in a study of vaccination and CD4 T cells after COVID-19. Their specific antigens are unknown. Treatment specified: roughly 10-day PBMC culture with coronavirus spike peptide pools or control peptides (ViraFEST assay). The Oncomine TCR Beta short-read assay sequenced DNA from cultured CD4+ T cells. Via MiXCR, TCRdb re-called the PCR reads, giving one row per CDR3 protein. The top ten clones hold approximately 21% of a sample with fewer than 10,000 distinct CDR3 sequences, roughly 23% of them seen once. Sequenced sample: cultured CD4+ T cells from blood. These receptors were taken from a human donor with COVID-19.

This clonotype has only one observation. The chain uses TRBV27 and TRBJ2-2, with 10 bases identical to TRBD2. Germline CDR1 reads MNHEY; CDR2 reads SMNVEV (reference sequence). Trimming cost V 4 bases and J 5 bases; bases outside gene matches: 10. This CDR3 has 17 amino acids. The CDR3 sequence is CASSSKLAGPLTGELFF. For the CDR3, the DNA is TGTGCCAGCAGTTCAAAACTAGCGGGGCCCTTAACCGGGGAGCTGTTTTTT.

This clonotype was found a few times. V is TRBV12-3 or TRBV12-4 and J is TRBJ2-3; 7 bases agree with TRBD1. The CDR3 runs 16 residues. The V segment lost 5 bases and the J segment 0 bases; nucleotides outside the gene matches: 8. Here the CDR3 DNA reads TGTGCCAGCAGTGAGGACAGGTCGTCTAGCACAGATACGCAGTATTTT. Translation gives CASSEDRSSSTDTQYF.

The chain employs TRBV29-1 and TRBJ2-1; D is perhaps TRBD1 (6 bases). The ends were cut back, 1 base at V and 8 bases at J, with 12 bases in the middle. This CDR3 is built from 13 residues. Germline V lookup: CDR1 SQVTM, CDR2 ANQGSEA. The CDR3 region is CSVEGKGTYEQFF. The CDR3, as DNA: TGCAGCGTTGAAGGGAAAGGGACATATGAGCAGTTCTTC.

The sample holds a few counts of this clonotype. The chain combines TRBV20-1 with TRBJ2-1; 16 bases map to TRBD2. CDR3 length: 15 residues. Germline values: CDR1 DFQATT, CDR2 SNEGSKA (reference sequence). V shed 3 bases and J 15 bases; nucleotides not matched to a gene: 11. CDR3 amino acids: CSASQPGTSGGGLFF. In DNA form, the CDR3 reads TGCAGTGCTAGTCAACCCGGGACTAGCGGGGGGGGGCTGTTCTTC.

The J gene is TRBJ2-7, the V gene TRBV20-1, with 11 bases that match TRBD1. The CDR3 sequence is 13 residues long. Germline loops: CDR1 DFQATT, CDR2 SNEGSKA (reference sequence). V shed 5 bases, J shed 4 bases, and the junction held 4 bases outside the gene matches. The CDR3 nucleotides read TGCAGTGCTCCGGACAGGGGGCTATACGAGCAGTACTTC. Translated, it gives CSAPDRGLYEQYF.

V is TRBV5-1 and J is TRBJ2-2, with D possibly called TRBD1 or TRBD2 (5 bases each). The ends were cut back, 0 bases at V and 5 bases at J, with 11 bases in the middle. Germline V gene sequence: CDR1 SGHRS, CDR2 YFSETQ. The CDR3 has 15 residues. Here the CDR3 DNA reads TGCGCCAGCAGCTTGGAGGGACCGAGGACCGGGGAGCTGTTTTTT. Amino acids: CASSLEGPRTGELFF. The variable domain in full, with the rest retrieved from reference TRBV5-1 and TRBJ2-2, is KAGVTQTPRYLIKTRGQQVTLSCSPISGHRSVSWYQQTPGQGLQFLFEYFSETQRNKGNFPGRFSGRQFSNSRSEMNVSTLELGDSALYLCASSLEGPRTGELFFGEGSRLTVL.

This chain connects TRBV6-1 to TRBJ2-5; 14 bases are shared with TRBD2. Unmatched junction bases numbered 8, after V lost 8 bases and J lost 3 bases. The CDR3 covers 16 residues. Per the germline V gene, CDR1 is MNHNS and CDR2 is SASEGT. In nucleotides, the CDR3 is TGTGCCAGCGGAGAAGGACTAGCGGGGGGTAAAGAGACCCAGTACTTC. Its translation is CASGEGLAGGKETQYF.

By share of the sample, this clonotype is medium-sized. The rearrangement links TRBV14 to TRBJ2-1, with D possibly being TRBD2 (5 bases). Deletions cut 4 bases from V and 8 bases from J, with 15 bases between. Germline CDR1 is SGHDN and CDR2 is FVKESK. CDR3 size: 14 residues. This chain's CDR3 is CASSRGLVTDEQFF. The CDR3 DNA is TGTGCCAGCAGCCGAGGACTGGTCACGGATGAGCAGTTCTTC.

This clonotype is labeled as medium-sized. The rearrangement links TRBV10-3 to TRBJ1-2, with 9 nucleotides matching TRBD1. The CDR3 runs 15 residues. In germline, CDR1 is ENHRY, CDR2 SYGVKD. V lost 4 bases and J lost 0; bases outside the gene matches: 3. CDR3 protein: CAISAGQGTNYGYTF. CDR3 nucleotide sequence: TGTGCCATCAGTGCCGGACAGGGGACTAACTATGGCTACACCTTC.

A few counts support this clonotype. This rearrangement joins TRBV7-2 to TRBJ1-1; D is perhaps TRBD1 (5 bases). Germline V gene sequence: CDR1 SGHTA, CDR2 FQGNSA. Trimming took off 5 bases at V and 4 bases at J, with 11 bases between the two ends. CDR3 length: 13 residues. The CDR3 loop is CASSLQGGTEAFF. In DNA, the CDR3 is TGTGCCAGCAGCCTGCAGGGTGGCACTGAAGCTTTCTTT.

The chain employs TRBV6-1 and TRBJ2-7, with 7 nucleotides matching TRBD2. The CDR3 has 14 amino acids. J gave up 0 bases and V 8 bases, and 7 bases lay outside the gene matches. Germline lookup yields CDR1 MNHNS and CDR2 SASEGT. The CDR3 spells CASSGRVSSYEQYF. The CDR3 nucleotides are TGTGCCAGCTCGGGGAGGGTGAGCTCCTACGAGCAGTACTTC.

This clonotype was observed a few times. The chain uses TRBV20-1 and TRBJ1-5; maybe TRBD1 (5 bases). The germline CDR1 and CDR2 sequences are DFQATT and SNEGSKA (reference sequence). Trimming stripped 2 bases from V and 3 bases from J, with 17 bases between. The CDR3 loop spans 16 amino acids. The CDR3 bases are TGCAGTGCTAGAACCAGAGGGGTCCCGGACAATCAGCCCCAGCATTTT. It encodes CSARTRGVPDNQPQHF.

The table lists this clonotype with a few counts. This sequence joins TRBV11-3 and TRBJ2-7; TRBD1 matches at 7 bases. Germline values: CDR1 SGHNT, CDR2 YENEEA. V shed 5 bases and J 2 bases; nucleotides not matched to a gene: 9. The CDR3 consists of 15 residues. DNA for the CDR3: TGTGCCAGCAGCAACCTGGGACAGCAAACCTACGAGCAGTACTTC. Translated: CASSNLGQQTYEQYF.

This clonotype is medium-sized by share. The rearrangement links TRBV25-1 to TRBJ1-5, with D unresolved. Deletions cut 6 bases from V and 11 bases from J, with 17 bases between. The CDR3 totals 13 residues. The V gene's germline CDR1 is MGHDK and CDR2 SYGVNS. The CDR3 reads CASSLEGGKAQHF. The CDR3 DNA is TGTGCCAGCAGCCTTGAGGGTGGAAAGGCCCAGCATTTT.

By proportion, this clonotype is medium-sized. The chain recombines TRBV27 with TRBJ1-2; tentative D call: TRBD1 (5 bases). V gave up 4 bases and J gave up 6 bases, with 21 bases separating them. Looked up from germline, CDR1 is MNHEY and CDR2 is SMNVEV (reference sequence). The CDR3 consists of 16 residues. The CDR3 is CASSSKVAGRIHGYTF. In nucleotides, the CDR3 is TGTGCCAGCAGTTCCAAAGTGGCAGGGCGGATCCATGGCTACACCTTC.

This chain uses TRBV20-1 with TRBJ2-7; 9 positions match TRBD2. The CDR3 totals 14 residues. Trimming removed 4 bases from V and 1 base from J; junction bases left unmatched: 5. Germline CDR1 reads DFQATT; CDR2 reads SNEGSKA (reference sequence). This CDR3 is CSATGLAGSYEQYF. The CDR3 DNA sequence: TGCAGTGCTACGGGTCTAGCGGGGTCCTACGAGCAGTACTTC.

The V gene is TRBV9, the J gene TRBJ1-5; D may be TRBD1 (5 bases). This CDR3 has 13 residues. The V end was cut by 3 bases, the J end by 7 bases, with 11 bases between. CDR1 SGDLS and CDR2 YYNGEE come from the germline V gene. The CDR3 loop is CASSAGYTQPQHF. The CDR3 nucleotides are TGTGCCAGCAGCGCAGGGTATACGCAGCCCCAGCATTTT.

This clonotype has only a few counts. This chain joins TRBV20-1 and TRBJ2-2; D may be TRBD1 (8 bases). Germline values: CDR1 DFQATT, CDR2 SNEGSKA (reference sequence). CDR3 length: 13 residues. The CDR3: CSLRTGRAGELFF. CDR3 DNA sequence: TGCAGCTTAAGGACAGGGAGGGCCGGGGAGCTGTTTTTT.

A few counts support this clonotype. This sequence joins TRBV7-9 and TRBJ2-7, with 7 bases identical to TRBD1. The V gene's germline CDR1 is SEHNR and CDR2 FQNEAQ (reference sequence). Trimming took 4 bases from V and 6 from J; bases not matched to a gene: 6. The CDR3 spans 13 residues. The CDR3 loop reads CASSSSYRGEQYF. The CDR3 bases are TGTGCCAGCAGCTCTTCATACAGGGGCGAGCAGTACTTC. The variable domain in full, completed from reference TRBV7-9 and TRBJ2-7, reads DTGVSQNPRHKITKRGQNVTFRCDPISEHNRLYWYRQTLGQGPEFLTYFQNEAQLEKSRLLSDRFSAERPKGSFSTLEIQRTEQGDSAMYLCASSSSYRGEQYFGPGTRLTVT.

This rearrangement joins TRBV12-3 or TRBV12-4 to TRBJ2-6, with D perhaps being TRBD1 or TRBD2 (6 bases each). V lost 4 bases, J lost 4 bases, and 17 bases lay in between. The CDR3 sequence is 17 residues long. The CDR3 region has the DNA TGTGCCAGCAGTTCTATGGGGGGCGGTACAGGGGCCAACGTCCTGACTTTC. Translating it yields CASSSMGGGTGANVLTF.

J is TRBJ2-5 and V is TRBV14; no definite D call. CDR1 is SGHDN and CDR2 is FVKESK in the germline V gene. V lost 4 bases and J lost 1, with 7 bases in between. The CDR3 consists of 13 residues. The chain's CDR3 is CASSRSGQETQYF. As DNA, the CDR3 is TGTGCCAGCAGCCGATCCGGCCAAGAGACCCAGTACTTC.